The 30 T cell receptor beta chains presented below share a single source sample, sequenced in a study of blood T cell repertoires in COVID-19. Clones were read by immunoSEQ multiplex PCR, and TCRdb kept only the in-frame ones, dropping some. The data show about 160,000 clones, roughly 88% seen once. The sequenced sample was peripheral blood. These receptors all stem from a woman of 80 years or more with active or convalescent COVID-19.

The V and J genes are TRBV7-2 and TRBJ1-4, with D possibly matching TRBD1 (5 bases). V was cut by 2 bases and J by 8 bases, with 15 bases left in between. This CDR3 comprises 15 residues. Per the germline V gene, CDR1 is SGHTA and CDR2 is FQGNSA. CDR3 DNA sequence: TGTGCCAGCAGCTTAATGGGGGGAGGGGAGGAAAAACTGTTTTTT. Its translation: CASSLMGGGEEKLFF.

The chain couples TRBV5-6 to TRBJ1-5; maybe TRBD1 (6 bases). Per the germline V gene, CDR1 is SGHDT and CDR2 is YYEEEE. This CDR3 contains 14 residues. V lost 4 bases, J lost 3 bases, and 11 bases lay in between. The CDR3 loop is CASSQQGNNQPQHF. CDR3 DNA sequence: TGTGCCAGCAGCCAACAGGGAAACAATCAGCCCCAGCATTTT.

CDR3 in DNA: TGTGCCATCAGTCCCGGGACAGGGGTCTACGAGCAGTACTTC. It encodes CAISPGTGVYEQYF. The rearrangement uses TRBV10-3 and TRBJ2-7; 10 nucleotides line up with TRBD1. CDR3 length: 14 residues. Germline lookup yields CDR1 ENHRY and CDR2 SYGVKD. The trim removed 5 bases at V and 3 bases at J, leaving 4 bases unmatched.

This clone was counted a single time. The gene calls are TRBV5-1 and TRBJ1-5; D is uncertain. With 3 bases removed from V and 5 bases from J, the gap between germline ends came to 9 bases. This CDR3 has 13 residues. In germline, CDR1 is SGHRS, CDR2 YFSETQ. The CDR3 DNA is TGCGCCAGCAGCTATGGAGGTGATCAGCCCCAGCATTTT. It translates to CASSYGGDQPQHF.

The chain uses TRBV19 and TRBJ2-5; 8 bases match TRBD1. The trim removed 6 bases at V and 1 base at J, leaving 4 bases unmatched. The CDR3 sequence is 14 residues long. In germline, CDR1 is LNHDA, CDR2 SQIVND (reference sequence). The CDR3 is CASRDRASQETQYF. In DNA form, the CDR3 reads TGTGCCAGTAGGGACAGGGCGTCCCAAGAGACCCAGTACTTC.

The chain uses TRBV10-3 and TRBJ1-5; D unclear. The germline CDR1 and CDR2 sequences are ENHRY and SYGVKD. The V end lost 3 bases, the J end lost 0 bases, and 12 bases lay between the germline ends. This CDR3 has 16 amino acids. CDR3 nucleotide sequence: TGTGCCATCAGTGAAGGTGGGCATTATAGCAATCAGCCCCAGCATTTT. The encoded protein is CAISEGGHYSNQPQHF.

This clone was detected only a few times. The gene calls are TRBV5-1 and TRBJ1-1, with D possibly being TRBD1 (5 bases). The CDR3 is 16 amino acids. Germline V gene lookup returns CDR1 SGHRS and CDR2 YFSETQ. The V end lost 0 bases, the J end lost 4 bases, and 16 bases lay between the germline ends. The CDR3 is CASSLEGLADATEAFF. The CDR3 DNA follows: TGCGCCAGCAGCTTGGAGGGGTTGGCGGACGCCACTGAAGCTTTCTTT.

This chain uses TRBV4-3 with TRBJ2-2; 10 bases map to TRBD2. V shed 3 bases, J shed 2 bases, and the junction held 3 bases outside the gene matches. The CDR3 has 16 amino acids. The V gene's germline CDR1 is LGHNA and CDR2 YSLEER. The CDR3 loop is CASSHSGGINTGELFF. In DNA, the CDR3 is TGCGCCAGCAGCCATAGCGGGGGGATTAACACCGGGGAGCTGTTTTTT.

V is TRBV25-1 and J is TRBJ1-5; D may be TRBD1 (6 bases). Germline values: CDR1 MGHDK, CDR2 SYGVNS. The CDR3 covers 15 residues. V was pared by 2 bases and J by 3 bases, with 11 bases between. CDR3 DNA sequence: TGTGCCAGCAGTGAACTGCGGACAGACAATCAGCCCCAGCATTTT. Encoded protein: CASSELRTDNQPQHF.

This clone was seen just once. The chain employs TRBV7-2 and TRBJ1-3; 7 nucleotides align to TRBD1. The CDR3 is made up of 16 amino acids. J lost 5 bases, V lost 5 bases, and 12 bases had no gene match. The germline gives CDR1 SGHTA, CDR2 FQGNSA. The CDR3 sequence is CASSPRVGTERNTIYF. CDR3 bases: TGTGCCAGCAGCCCCCGGGTGGGGACAGAAAGAAACACCATATATTTT.

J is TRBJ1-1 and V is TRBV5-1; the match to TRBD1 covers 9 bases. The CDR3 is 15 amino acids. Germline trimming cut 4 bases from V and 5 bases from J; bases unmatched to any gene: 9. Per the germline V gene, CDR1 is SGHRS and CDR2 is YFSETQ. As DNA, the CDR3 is TGCGCCAGCAGCCGGGGACAGGGCTGGCGTACTGAAGCTTTCTTT. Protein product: CASSRGQGWRTEAFF.

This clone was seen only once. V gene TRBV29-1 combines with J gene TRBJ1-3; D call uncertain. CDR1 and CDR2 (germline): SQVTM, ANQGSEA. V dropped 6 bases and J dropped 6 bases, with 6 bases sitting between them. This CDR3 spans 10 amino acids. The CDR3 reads CSVGENTIYF. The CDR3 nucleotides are TGCAGCGTCGGGGAAAACACCATATATTTT.

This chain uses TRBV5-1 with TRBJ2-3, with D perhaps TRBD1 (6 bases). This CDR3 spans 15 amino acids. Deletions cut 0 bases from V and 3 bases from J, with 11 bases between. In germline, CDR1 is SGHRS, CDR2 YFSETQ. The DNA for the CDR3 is TGCGCCAGCAGCTTGGGACAAGGGGGTACAGATACGCAGTATTTT. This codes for CASSLGQGGTDTQYF.

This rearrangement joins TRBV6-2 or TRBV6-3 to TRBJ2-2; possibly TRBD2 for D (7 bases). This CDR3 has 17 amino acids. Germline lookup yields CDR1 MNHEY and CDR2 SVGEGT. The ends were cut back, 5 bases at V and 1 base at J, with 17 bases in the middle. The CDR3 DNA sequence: TGTGCCAGCAGTACCTATTCGGGGGGCGGGAACACCGGGGAGCTGTTTTTT. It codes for CASSTYSGGGNTGELFF.

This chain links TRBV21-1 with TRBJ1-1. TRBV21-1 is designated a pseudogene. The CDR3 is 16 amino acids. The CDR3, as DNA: TGTGCCAGCAGCAAAGCGGGGAGAAGTTGGAACACTGAAGCTTTCTTT. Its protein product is CASSKAGRSWNTEAFF.

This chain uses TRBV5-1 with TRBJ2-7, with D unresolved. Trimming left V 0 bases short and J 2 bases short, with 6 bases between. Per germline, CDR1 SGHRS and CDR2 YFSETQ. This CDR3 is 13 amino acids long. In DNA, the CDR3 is TGCGCCAGCAGCTTGGCTGGGCCCTACGAGCAGTACTTC. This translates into CASSLAGPYEQYF.

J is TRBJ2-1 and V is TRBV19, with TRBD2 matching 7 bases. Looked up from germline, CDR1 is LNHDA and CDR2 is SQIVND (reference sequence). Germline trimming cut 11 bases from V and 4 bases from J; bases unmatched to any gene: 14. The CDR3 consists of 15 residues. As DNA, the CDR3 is TGTGCCTCCGTCCCTAGCGGAGAACCTTACAATGAGCAGTTCTTC. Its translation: CASVPSGEPYNEQFF.

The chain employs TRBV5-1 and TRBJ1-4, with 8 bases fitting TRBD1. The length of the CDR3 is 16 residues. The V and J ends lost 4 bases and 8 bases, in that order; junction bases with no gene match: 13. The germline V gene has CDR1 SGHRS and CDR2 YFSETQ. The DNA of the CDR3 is TGCGCCAGCAGCCTCAACCCCAGGGGGCCCAAGGAAAAACTGTTTTTT. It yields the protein CASSLNPRGPKEKLFF.

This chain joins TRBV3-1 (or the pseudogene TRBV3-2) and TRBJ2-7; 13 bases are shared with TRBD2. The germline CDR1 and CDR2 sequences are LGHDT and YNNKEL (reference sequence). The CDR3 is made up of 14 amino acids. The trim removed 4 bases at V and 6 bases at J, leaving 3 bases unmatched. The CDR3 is CASSPGLAGREQYF. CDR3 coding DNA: TGTGCCAGCAGCCCGGGACTAGCGGGGCGCGAGCAGTACTTC.

Here the CDR3 reads CASSTGGAEKLFF. CDR3 sequence (DNA): TGTGCCAGCAGCACGGGAGGAGCGGAAAAACTGTTTTTT. V is TRBV5-6 and J is TRBJ1-4; D unresolved. Germline lookup yields CDR1 SGHDT and CDR2 YYEEEE. The ends were cut back, 4 bases at V and 8 bases at J, with 12 bases in the middle. The CDR3 sequence is 13 residues long.

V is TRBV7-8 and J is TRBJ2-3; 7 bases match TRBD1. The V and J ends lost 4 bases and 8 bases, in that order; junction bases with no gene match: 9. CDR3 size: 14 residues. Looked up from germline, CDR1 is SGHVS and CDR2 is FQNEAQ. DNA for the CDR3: TGTGCCAGCAGCTCAGACAGGGTTGTGGGTACGCAGTATTTT. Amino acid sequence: CASSSDRVVGTQYF.

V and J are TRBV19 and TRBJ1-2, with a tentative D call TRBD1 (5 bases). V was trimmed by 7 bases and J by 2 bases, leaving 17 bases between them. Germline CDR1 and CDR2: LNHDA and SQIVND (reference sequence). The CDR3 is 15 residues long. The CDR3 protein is CASIRQISGNYGYTF. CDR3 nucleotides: TGTGCCAGTATTCGACAGATATCCGGGAACTATGGCTACACCTTC.

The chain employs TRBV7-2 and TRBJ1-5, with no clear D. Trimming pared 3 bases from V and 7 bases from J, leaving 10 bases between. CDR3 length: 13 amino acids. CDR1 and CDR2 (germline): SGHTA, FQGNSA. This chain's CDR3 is CASSFLDGQPQHF. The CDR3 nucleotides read TGTGCCAGCAGCTTCCTAGACGGACAGCCCCAGCATTTT.

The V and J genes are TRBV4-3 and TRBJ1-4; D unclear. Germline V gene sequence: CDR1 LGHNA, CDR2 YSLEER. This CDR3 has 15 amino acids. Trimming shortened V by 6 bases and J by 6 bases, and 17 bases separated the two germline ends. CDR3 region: CASSLQGGGYEKLFF. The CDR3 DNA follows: TGCGCCAGCAGTCTACAAGGCGGAGGGTATGAAAAACTGTTTTTT.

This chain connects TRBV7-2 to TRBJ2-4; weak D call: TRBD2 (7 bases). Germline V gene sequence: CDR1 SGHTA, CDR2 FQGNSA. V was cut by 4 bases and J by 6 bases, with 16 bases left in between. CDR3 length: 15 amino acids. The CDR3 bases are TGTGCCAGCAGCTCTTTCGGGGGGCCGGGAAACATTCAGTACTTC. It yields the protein CASSSFGGPGNIQYF.

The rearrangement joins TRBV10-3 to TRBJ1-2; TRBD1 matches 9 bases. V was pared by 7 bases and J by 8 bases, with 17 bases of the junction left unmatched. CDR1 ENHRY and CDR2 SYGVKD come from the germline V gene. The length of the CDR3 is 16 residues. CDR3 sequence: CAITDRSRDRVGGYTF. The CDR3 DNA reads TGTGCCATCACTGACCGATCCCGGGACAGGGTAGGGGGCTACACCTTC.

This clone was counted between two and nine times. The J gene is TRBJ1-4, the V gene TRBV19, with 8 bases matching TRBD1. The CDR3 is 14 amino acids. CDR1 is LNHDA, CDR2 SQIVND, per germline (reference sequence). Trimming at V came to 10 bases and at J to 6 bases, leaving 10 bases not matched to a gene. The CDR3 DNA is TGTGCCACTAATTCCCCGGGACAGGATGAAAAACTGTTTTTT. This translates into CATNSPGQDEKLFF.

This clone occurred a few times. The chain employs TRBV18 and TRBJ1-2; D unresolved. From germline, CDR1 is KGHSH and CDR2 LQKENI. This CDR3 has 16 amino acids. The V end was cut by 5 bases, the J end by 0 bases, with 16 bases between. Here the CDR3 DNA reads TGTGCCAGCTCAACACTAGGAGGTGCGTCTAACTATGGCTACACCTTC. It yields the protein CASSTLGGASNYGYTF.

Here the CDR3 DNA reads TGCGCCAGCAGCCCCCAGCCGACGGACAGGGGGGGGACTGAAGCTTTCTTT. Translating gives CASSPQPTDRGGTEAFF. This sequence joins TRBV4-3 and TRBJ1-1, with TRBD1 identical over 10 bases. Trimming removed 4 bases from V and 5 bases from J; junction bases left unmatched: 13. Germline V gives CDR1 LGHNA, CDR2 YSLEER. The CDR3 is 17 residues long.

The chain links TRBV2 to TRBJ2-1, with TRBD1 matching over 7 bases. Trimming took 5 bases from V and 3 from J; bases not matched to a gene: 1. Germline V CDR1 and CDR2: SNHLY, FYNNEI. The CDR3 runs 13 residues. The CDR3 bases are TGTGCCAGCAGTTGGGACAGCTACAATGAGCAGTTCTTC. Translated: CASSWDSYNEQFF. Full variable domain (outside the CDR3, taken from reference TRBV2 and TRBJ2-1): EPEVTQTPSHQVTQMGQEVILRCVPISNHLYFYWYRQILGQKVEFLVSFYNNEISEKSEIFDDQFSVERPDGSNFTLKIRSTKLEDSAMYFCASSWDSYNEQFFGPGTRLTVL.